Following are 3 T cell receptor beta chains from one sample sequenced in a study of human T cells and chemical hapten exposure. Time point reported: patch test 1, 2 weeks after DPC sensitization. Treatment of the sample: therapeutic diphenylcyclopropenone sensitization with weekly scalp DPC. TCRdb used MiXCR to reprocess the RACE reads, holding one entry per CDR3 protein. Of nearly 350,000 distinct CDR3 sequences in the sample, roughly 6.9% are singletons; the top ten hold 8.4%. The sample was whole blood, taken in connection with sensitization to the hapten diphenylcyclopropenone (DPC). These receptors were taken from a woman aged 18-29 years with alopecia areata. Some clones in this sample may be carry-over from other donors' samples.

The chain has TRBV12-3 or TRBV12-4 and TRBJ1-1; D is undetermined. The CDR3 totals 14 residues. Between the trimmed V and J ends, which lost 2 bases and 0 bases, there was a span of 7 bases. CDR3 in amino acids: CASSLWALNTEAFF. The CDR3 nucleotides read TGTGCCAGCAGTTTATGGGCCCTGAACACTGAAGCTTTCTTT.

This clonotype was seen a few times. The genes are TRBV27 and TRBJ2-6; 7 bases match TRBD1. CDR1 and CDR2 from the germline V gene are MNHEY and SMNVEV (reference sequence). The J segment lost 4 bases and the V segment lost 4 bases, leaving 7 bases of the junction unmatched. This CDR3 region has 16 residues. The CDR3 DNA reads as TGTGCCAGCAGTTCGTCAGGGGGATCGGGGGCCAACGTCCTGACTTTC. Translated: CASSSSGGSGANVLTF.

This sequence joins TRBV7-9 and TRBJ2-3; no definite D call. V was cut by 2 bases and J by 4 bases, with 13 bases left in between. Germline loops: CDR1 SEHNR, CDR2 FQNEAQ (reference sequence). This CDR3 is 15 amino acids long. The CDR3 nucleotides read TGTGCCAGCAGCTTAAAGGCTCCCGTTCCAGATACGCAGTATTTT. Translated: CASSLKAPVPDTQYF.